Listed below are T cell receptor beta chains from one sample, sequenced in a study of blood T cells in healthy people across ages. MiXCR was run by TCRdb on the 5' RACE reads, yielding one entry per CDR3 protein. The table lists roughly 1,100,000 distinct CDR3 sequences, approximately 25% of them singletons. These same records also appear under a second study, on T cells of mothers and their children.

The sequenced sample was blood. These receptors all stem from a girl aged 2-15 years in good health. The CDR3 runs from the conserved cysteine through the conserved F or W. The order of the fields is clone size, J gene, V gene, D gene, CDR3 length, CDR3 DNA, CDR3 protein. The D gene is left open where the match is weak. Clone size is not always given. Where it is, it says once, few, many or a class for expanded clones.

few TRBJ2-5 TRBV5-6 NA 14 TGTGCCAGCAGCTTGGCCCAGGCCCAAGAGACCCAGTACTTC CASSLAQAQETQYF
few TRBJ2-3 TRBV3-1 NA 17 TGTGCCAGCAGCCCCCTACCGACGGCGGAATACACAGATACGCAGTATTTT CASSPLPTAEYTDTQYF
few TRBJ2-1 TRBV7-9 NA 13 TGTGCCAGCAGCTTAATTGCGACGGGAGAGCAGTTCTTC CASSLIATGEQFF
once TRBJ2-1 TRBV7-9 NA 13 TGTGCCAGCAGCCCTCCAGAGGACAATGAGCAGTTCTTC CASSPPEDNEQFF
NA TRBJ1-1 TRBV29-1 NA 12 TGCAGCGTTGACAGGGGAGAGACTGAAGCTTTCTTT CSVDRGETEAFF
NA TRBJ2-7 TRBV7-9 NA 12 TGTGCCAGCAGCCCGGACCGTCTTAGGCAGTACTTC CASSPDRLRQYF
NA TRBJ2-7 TRBV29-1 TRBD2 19 TGCAGCGTTGCTCGGTTTCTAGTGGGGTTAGCGGGGGCCCCCTACGAGCAGTACTTC CSVARFLVGLAGAPYEQYF
few TRBJ2-5 TRBV29-1 TRBD2 15 TGCAGCGTTGCTTTACCGGGACTAGCGGGAGAGACCCAGTACTTC CSVALPGLAGETQYF
NA TRBJ2-3 TRBV6-5 NA 15 TGTGCCAGCAGTCCTTTTACAGGGGGGGCAGATACGCAGTATTTT CASSPFTGGADTQYF
few TRBJ2-7 TRBV20-1 NA 14 TGCAGTGCTTCTCCCTCGGAGAGGGCCTACGAGCAGTACTTC CSASPSERAYEQYF
few TRBJ1-6 TRBV10-3 TRBD1 16 TGTGCCATCAGTAATGGACAGGGTTCGGGGAACTCACCCCTCCACTTT CAISNGQGSGNSPLHF
NA TRBJ2-5 TRBV29-1 NA 11 TGCAGCTCACTCGGGGGTGAGACCCAGTACTTC CSSLGGETQYF
NA TRBJ1-1 TRBV5-1 NA 17 TGCGCCAGCAGCTTGGCAGGAATGGGCTCAATGAACACTGAAGCTTTCTTT CASSLAGMGSMNTEAFF
NA TRBJ2-5 TRBV4-3 NA 15 TGCGCCAGCAGCCAAGGGGTTAGGGGTCGAGAGACCCAGTACTTC CASSQGVRGRETQYF
NA TRBJ1-4 TRBV7-6 NA 15 TGTGCCAGCAGCTTAGCGTACGGGGTCGAAGAAAAACTGTTTTTT CASSLAYGVEEKLFF
few TRBJ2-2 TRBV29-1 NA 13 TGCAGCGTTGCCCCCGTGAACACCGGGGAGCTGTTTTTT CSVAPVNTGELFF
NA TRBJ2-5 TRBV29-1 NA 12 TGCAGCGTTGTCGGGAGTCCGGAGACCCAGTACTTC CSVVGSPETQYF
few TRBJ1-2 TRBV5-6 NA 14 TGTGCCAGCAGCCTGAAAGGGACGGGGCGTTTGTACACCTTC CASSLKGTGRLYTF
few TRBJ1-1 TRBV20-1 NA 14 TGCAGTGCTGCCTGGGCGGCAGGGAACACTGAAGCTTTCTTT CSAAWAAGNTEAFF
NA TRBJ2-5 TRBV28 NA 14 TGTGCCAGCAGCCCTCGTTGGAGCCAAGAGACCCAGTACTTC CASSPRWSQETQYF
few TRBJ1-4 TRBV29-1 TRBD1 11 TGCAGCGTGGGACAGAGGGAAAAACTGTTTTTT CSVGQREKLFF
NA TRBJ2-1 TRBV29-1 TRBD1 15 TGCAGCGTTGAAGCCCGGGACAGTTTTTACAATGAGCAGTTCTTC CSVEARDSFYNEQFF
few TRBJ1-2 TRBV20-1 TRBD1 16 TGCAGTGCTAGGGGACAGGGGAGAACGGGTGTTGGCGGCTACGCCTTC CSARGQGRTGVGGYAF
few TRBJ2-5 TRBV6-2/TRBV6-3 TRBD2 15 TGTGCCAGCATCCTCCACGCGGGAGGGAGAGAGACCCAGTACTTC CASILHAGGRETQYF
many TRBJ2-7 TRBV20-1 NA 12 TGCAGTGCTAGGGACCGGTCCTACGAGCAGTACTTC CSARDRSYEQYF
NA TRBJ2-5 TRBV25-1 NA 15 TGTGCCAGCAGCGCCTCTTTGGACATCCAAGAGACCCAGTACTTC CASSASLDIQETQYF
NA TRBJ1-1 TRBV29-1 NA 13 TGCAGCGTTGACGACGAAATGAACACTGAAGCTTTCTTT CSVDDEMNTEAFF
NA TRBJ2-3 TRBV3-1 NA 13 TGTGCCAGCAGCCGAGACCGTACAGATACGCAGTATTTT CASSRDRTDTQYF
NA TRBJ1-4 TRBV12-3/TRBV12-4 TRBD1 15 TGTGCCAGCAGCGGGACAGGGGGCGCGCATGAAAAACTGTTTTTT CASSGTGGAHEKLFF
few TRBJ1-4 TRBV12-3/TRBV12-4 NA 15 TGTGCCAGCAGTTTGGCGGGGCGCAACCTGAAAGGACTGTTTTTT CASSLAGRNLKGLFF
few TRBJ2-5 TRBV29-1 NA 12 TGCAGCGTCTCAGGGGGAGGAGAGACCCAGTACTTC CSVSGGGETQYF
few TRBJ2-1 TRBV7-9 TRBD2 15 TGTGCCAGCAGCCCCACCAGCCGGGAGGTCGCCGAGCTGTACTTC CASSPTSREVAELYF
many TRBJ2-7 TRBV15 NA 14 TGTGCCACCAGCAGAGGGAGGGGTGACTACGAGCAGTACTTC CATSRGRGDYEQYF
few TRBJ1-1 TRBV9 TRBD1 14 TGTGCCAGCAGCGAGGGGACAGAGAACACTGAAGCTTTCTTT CASSEGTENTEAFF
few TRBJ2-2 TRBV12-5 NA 13 TGTGCTAGTGGGACAACAGACACCGGGGAGCTGTTTTTT CASGTTDTGELFF
NA TRBJ2-7 TRBV29-1 TRBD2 13 TGCAGCGTTGCGGGAGGGCTCAGTTTCGAGCAGTACTTC CSVAGGLSFEQYF
NA TRBJ2-5 TRBV7-2 TRBD2 15 TGCGCCAGCAGCTTAGCCACTAGCGGACCAAGGACCCAGTACTTC CASSLATSGPRTQYF
NA TRBJ2-2 TRBV11-2 NA 17 TGTGCCAACAGCTTAGTATACGCAGGCTCGAACACCGGGGAGCTGTTTTTT CANSLVYAGSNTGELFF
many TRBJ2-7 TRBV7-9 NA 13 TGTGCCAGCAGCTTACGGGGGCGATACGAGCAGTACTTC CASSLRGRYEQYF
few TRBJ2-5 TRBV7-9 NA 13 TGTGCCAGCAGCGCTCTAATCCAAGAGACCCAGTACTTC CASSALIQETQYF
NA TRBJ1-2 TRBV20-1 NA 13 TGCAGTGCTAGAAGAGACGGGAACTATGGCTACACCTTC CSARRDGNYGYTF
NA TRBJ2-1 TRBV4-2 NA 16 TGTGCCAGCGCGGCGGGGTTAAAGACGAACTACAATGAGCAGTTCTTC CASAAGLKTNYNEQFF
few TRBJ1-5 TRBV7-2 NA 14 TGTGCCAGCAGCTTAGCTCTAGGGGATCAGCCCCAGCATTTT CASSLALGDQPQHF
many TRBJ2-7 TRBV6-2/TRBV6-3 NA 15 TGTGCCAGCAGTTACTCGCTCGAGGAGACCTACGAGCAGTACTTC CASSYSLEETYEQYF
few TRBJ2-2 TRBV7-8 NA 18 TGTGCCAGCAGCTTAGTTTCGTCTGGGGGGACCAACACCGGGGAGCTGTTTTTT CASSLVSSGGTNTGELFF
few TRBJ2-1 TRBV6-1 NA 16 TGTGCCAGCAGTGAATGGGGGCAGCGGTCCTACAATGAGCAGTTCTTC CASSEWGQRSYNEQFF
few TRBJ2-7 TRBV5-1 TRBD1 16 TGCGCCAGCAGCCCGCCCAGGACAGGAGCCACCTACGAGCAGTACTTC CASSPPRTGATYEQYF
NA TRBJ2-5 TRBV6-1 TRBD1 13 TGTGCCAGCAGCGGGACAGGGAAAGAGACCCAGTACTTC CASSGTGKETQYF
NA TRBJ2-3 TRBV20-1 TRBD1 14 TGCAGTGCTAAGATGACAGGGCTCACAGATACGCAGTATTTT CSAKMTGLTDTQYF
NA TRBJ2-2 TRBV7-9 NA 16 TGTGCCAGCAGCTTACGACCCAGGACAACGACGGAGGAGCTGTTTTTT CASSLRPRTTTEELFF